This section outlines one TCR beta chain sequence together with its context. Its antigen remains unknown. This record belongs to a study of shared clonotypes between healthy human individuals. Study summary: Per-donor plates numbered three CD4 naive, three CD4 memory, two CD8 naive and one CD8 memory.

The study, taken as a whole, reports: The rarefaction results pointed to incomplete sorted-subset sequencing despite large depth.

Only CD45RO-negative cells positively selected for CCR7 counted as naive CD8 cells, so terminally differentiated effector memory CD45RA+ cells were excluded. Sequencing was performed with immunoSEQ multiplex PCR; in TCRdb, only in-frame clones are kept and a portion is missing. Among roughly 2,000,000 clones, approximately 94% were seen once, and the ten largest hold around 1%. Sequenced material: naive CD8+ T cells sorted from blood. This sequence originates from a man aged 18-30 years in good health.

The CDR3 DNA sequence: TGTGCCAGCAGCTTGTTCAGAGTTACCTACGAGCAGTACTTC. This codes for CASSLFRVTYEQYF. The chain links TRBV5-8 to TRBJ2-7, with no clear D. This CDR3 comprises 14 residues. Germline loops: CDR1 SGHTS, CDR2 YDEGEE. Between the trimmed V and J ends, which lost 1 base and 2 bases, there was a span of 10 bases.